This entry describes one TCR beta chain. These data originate in a study of blood T cell repertoires in COVID-19. Looking at the study overall: Nucleic acid was either cDNA or gDNA, and it came from T cells, B-cell-depleted T cells, or PBMCs.

Per the original methods: Estimated nucleated cell counts came from reference gene primer amplification. Profiling relied on immunoSEQ multiplex PCR, and the TCRdb table lists in-frame clones only, not all of them. V, J and clone size were drawn from that table, and D and trimming were deduced from the DNA. The sample holds approximately 260,000 clones, approximately 87% seen once. Germline V gives CDR1 LNHDA, CDR2 SQIVND (reference sequence). The V gene lost 3 bases and the J gene lost 4 bases, with 10 bases spanning the gap. CDR3 size: 15 residues. This chain connects TRBV19 to TRBJ1-6; D is perhaps TRBD1 (5 bases). This TCR derives from a man between 60 and 70 years old who had recovered from COVID-19. Sequencing was carried out using peripheral blood. Here the CDR3 DNA reads TGTGCCAGTAGTATCTCGGACACTTATAATTCACCCCTCCACTTT. Translating it yields CASSISDTYNSPLHF.